The rows below give T cell receptor beta chains drawn from one sample of a study of Ad26.COV2.S vaccination and SARS-CoV-2 variants. The repertoire was sequenced with immunoSEQ multiplex PCR; TCRdb's copy has only in-frame clones and lacks some. Among about 94,000 clones listed, 82% were seen once. Sequencing was performed on peripheral blood, taken after recovery from COVID-19. Receptors were obtained from a human donor who had recovered from COVID-19. Each CDR3 is given with its conserved first and last residue. A D gene is named only where the DNA matches it firmly. Size values are once, few and many counts, or a class for expanded clones, and some rows have none.

V gene	D gene	clone size	J gene	CDR3 protein	CDR3 DNA
TRBV3-1/TRBV3-2	TRBD2	.	TRBJ2-7	CASSQGEYGTTIF	TGTGCCAGCAGCCAAGGGGAGTATGGGACTACGATCTTC
TRBV6-2/TRBV6-3	.	.	TRBJ2-7	CASSYSQETAPYEQYF	TGTGCCAGCAGTTACTCCCAAGAAACGGCGCCTTACGAGCAGTACTTC
TRBV7-3	.	few	TRBJ1-1	CASSLMGDGYTEAFF	TGTGCCAGCAGCTTAATGGGGGATGGGTACACTGAAGCTTTCTTT
TRBV10-3	TRBD2	.	TRBJ2-3	CAIKGTSGRSLGDTQYF	TGTGCCATCAAGGGGACTAGCGGGAGGTCACTAGGAGATACGCAGTATTTT
TRBV6-5	.	.	TRBJ2-6	CASSPGLPGANVLTF	TGTGCCAGCAGTCCAGGGTTGCCTGGGGCCAACGTCCTGACTTTC
TRBV27	.	.	TRBJ2-3	CASSFGPDTQYF	TGTGCCAGCAGTTTTGGGCCAGATACGCAGTATTTT
TRBV5-4	.	.	TRBJ2-3	CASSSYLLGTDTQYF	TGTGCCAGCAGCTCATACCTTCTAGGGACAGATACGCAGTATTTT
TRBV18	.	.	TRBJ2-1	CASYGTKASYNEQFF	TGTGCCAGCTACGGGACAAAAGCCTCCTACAATGAGCAGTTCTTC
TRBV28	.	.	TRBJ1-3	CASSLFPSSGNTIYF	TGTGCCAGCAGTTTATTCCCGAGCTCTGGAAACACCATATATTTT
TRBV11-2	.	.	TRBJ1-6	CASSLGRNNSPLHF	TGTGCCAGCAGCCTCGGACGGAATAATTCACCCCTCCACTTT
TRBV27	TRBD2	.	TRBJ2-1	CASSLSGRGQFF	TGTGCCAGCAGTCTCAGCGGGAGAGGGCAGTTCTTC
TRBV6-5	.	.	TRBJ2-3	CASSRRSGADTQYF	TGTGCCAGCAGTCGACGATCCGGTGCAGATACGCAGTATTTT
TRBV28	TRBD1	.	TRBJ2-1	CASSLLGQNNEQFF	TGTGCCAGCAGTTTACTGGGACAGAACAATGAGCAGTTCTTC
TRBV7-8	.	.	TRBJ1-5	CASSKGPVNYSNQPQHF	TGTGCCAGCAGCAAGGGTCCAGTAAACTATAGCAATCAGCCCCAGCATTTT
TRBV19	TRBD2	.	TRBJ2-3	CASSIQAGGSDTQYF	TGTGCCAGTAGTATACAAGCGGGAGGTTCGGATACGCAGTATTTT
TRBV11-2	.	.	TRBJ1-1	CASSYTQQTEAFF	TGTGCCAGCAGCTATACACAACAAACTGAAGCTTTCTTT
TRBV28	TRBD2	once	TRBJ2-1	CASRGTSGRLSYNEQFF	TGTGCCAGCAGAGGGACTAGCGGGAGGCTCTCCTACAATGAGCAGTTCTTC
TRBV28	.	.	TRBJ2-7	CASSLDPNYEQYF	TGTGCCAGCAGTTTAGACCCCAACTACGAGCAGTACTTC
TRBV12-3/TRBV12-4	.	once	TRBJ1-2	CASSLGSGYTF	TGTGCCAGCAGTTTAGGGTCGGGCTACACCTTC
TRBV10-3	TRBD1	.	TRBJ1-2	CAISESRTGGIYGYTF	TGTGCCATCAGTGAGTCCCGGACAGGGGGCATCTATGGCTACACCTTC
TRBV27	TRBD2	.	TRBJ2-1	CASAYLTSGPSYNEQFF	TGTGCCAGCGCCTACCTTACTAGCGGCCCGTCCTACAATGAGCAGTTCTTC
TRBV27	TRBD1	.	TRBJ1-1	CASSPLTGAGRNTEAFF	TGTGCCAGCAGTCCCTTGACAGGGGCAGGGAGGAACACTGAAGCTTTCTTT
TRBV7-8	TRBD1	.	TRBJ2-7	CASSLLTGGEQYF	TGTGCCAGCAGCCTACTTACAGGGGGCGAGCAGTACTTC
TRBV6-2/TRBV6-3	.	.	TRBJ2-5	CASSYSSGGGLQETQYF	TGTGCCAGCAGTTACTCGAGCGGAGGGGGGCTCCAAGAGACCCAGTACTTC
TRBV10-2	.	.	TRBJ2-4	CASTGELNIQYF	TGCGCCAGCACCGGCGAGTTGAACATTCAGTACTTC
TRBV4-1	TRBD2	.	TRBJ2-7	CASSQGLAGGAYEQYF	TGCGCCAGCAGCCAGGGGTTAGCGGGAGGCGCCTACGAGCAGTACTTC
TRBV5-1	.	.	TRBJ2-1	CASSLEGWGNEQFF	TGCGCCAGCAGCTTGGAAGGCTGGGGCAATGAGCAGTTCTTC
TRBV19	.	once	TRBJ1-5	CASSPPPTQPQHF	TGTGCCAGTAGTCCACCGCCAACTCAGCCCCAGCATTTT
TRBV7-9	.	.	TRBJ2-5	CASSLVMGAETQYF	TGTGCCAGCAGCTTAGTTATGGGGGCAGAGACCCAGTACTTC
TRBV6-5	TRBD1	few	TRBJ2-7	CASSYTRDSSYEQYF	TGTGCCAGCAGTTACACTCGGGACAGTAGCTACGAGCAGTACTTC
TRBV5-1	TRBD2	.	TRBJ2-3	CASSLVAGEDTQYF	TGCGCCAGCAGCTTGGTAGCGGGAGAAGATACGCAGTATTTT